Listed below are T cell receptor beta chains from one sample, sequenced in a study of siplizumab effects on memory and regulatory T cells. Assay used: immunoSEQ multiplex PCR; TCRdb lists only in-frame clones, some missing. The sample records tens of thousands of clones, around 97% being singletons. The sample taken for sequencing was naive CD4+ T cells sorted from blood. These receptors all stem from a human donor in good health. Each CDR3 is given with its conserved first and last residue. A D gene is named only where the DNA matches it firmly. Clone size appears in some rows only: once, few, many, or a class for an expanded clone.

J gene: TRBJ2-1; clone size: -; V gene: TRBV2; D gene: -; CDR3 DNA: TGTGCCAGCAGTGATGAGGCTGAGCAGTTCTTC; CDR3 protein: CASSDEAEQFF
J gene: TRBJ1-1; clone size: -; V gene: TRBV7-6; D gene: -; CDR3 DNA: TGTGCCAGCAGCTTAGCGGGAGATATCTCCACTGAAGCTTTCTTT; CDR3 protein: CASSLAGDISTEAFF
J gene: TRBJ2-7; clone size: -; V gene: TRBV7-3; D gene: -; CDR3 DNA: TGTGCCAGCAGCCTACAGGGTACGTTTACCTACGAGCAGTACTTC; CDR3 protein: CASSLQGTFTYEQYF
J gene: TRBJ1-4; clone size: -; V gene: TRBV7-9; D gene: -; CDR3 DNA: TGTGCCAGCAGCTTAAACAGCCCAACTAATGAAAAACTGTTTTTT; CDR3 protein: CASSLNSPTNEKLFF
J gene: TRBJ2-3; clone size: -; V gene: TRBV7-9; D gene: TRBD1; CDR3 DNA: TGTGCCAGCAGCTTAGTTACATTACGGACAGGGGGTAACACAGATACGCAGTATTTT; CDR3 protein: CASSLVTLRTGGNTDTQYF
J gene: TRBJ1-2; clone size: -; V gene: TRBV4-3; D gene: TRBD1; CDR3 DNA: TGCGCCAGCAGCCAAGACAGCAGGGGGCGGATTGATGGCTACACCTTC; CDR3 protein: CASSQDSRGRIDGYTF
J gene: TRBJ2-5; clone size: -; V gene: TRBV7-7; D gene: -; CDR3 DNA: TGTGCCAGCAGCTATGGTGGGAGGACAGGCCCTAACCAAGAGACCCAGTACTTC; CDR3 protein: CASSYGGRTGPNQETQYF
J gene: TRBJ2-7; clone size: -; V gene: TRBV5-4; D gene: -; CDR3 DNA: TGTGCCAGCAGCCCGCCTCGGACAACACCGTACGAGCAGTACTTC; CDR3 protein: CASSPPRTTPYEQYF
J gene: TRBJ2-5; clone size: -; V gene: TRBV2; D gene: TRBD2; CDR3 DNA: TGTGCCAGCTCTAACGGGGGGCAAGAGACCCAGTACTTC; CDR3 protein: CASSNGGQETQYF
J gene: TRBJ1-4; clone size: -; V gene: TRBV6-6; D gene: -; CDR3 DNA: TGTGCCAGCAGTTACTCCAGAGCTACAACTAATGAAAAACTGTTTTTT; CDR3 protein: CASSYSRATTNEKLFF
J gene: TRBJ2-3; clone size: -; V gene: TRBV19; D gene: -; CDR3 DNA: TGTGCCAGTAGTATAGGGGGGGCCTCAGATACGCAGTATTTT; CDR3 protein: CASSIGGASDTQYF
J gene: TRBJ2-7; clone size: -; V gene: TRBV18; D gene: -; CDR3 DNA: TGTGCCAGCTCACCAAACAGGGACTCCGAGCAGTACTTC; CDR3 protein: CASSPNRDSEQYF
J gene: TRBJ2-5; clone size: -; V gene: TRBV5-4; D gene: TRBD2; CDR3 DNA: TGTGCCAGCAGCTTAAGGGCGGGGGGGCAAGAGACCCAGTACTTC; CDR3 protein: CASSLRAGGQETQYF
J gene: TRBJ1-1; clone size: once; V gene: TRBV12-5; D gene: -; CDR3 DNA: TGTGCTAGTGGTAGCGCGGATATTATAGCTTTCTTT; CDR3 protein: CASGSADIIAFF
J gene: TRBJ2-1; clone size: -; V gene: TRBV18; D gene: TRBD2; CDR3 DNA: TGTGCCAGCTCACCGGGTATCCAGGGAGGGAATGAGCAGTTCTTC; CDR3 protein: CASSPGIQGGNEQFF
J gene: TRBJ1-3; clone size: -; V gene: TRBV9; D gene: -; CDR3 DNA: TGTGCCAGCAGCCTAAGAGGGGAATCCTCTGGAAACACCATATATTTT; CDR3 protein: CASSLRGESSGNTIYF
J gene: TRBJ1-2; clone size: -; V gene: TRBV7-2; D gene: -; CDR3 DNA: TGTGCCAGCAGCTTAATAGGGATTACCTATGGCTACACCTTC; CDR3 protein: CASSLIGITYGYTF
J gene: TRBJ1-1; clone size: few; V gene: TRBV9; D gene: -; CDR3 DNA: TGTGCCAGCAGCGTAGAGGTTAACACTGAAGCTTTCTTT; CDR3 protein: CASSVEVNTEAFF
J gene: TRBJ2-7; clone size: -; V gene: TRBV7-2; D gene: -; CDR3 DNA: TGTGCCAGCAGCTTAGCGAGGGAGGACGAGCAGTACTTC; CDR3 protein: CASSLAREDEQYF
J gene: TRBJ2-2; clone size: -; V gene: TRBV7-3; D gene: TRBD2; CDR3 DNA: TGTGCCAGCAGCTTACGCCGGGGGGGCCCCGGGGAGCTGTTTTTT; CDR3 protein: CASSLRRGGPGELFF
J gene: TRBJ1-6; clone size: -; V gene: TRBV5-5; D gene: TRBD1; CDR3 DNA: TGTGCCAGCAGCCTAGGTCCCAGGGGGATAGATTCACCCCTCCACTTT; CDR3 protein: CASSLGPRGIDSPLHF
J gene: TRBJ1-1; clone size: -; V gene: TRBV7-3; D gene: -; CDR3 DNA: TGTGCCAGCAGCCCCCAGGGTTTGGGGTTCTCTGAAGCTTTCTTT; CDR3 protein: CASSPQGLGFSEAFF
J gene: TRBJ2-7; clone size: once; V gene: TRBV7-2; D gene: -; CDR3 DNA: TGTGCCAGCAGCTTACTGCGGGGAGCCTCCTACGAGCAGTACTTC; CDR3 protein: CASSLLRGASYEQYF
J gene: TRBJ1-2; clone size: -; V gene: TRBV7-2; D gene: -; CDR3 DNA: TGTGCCAGCAGCTTCCCCCCCGGGATCGTCTATGGCTACACCTTC; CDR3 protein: CASSFPPGIVYGYTF
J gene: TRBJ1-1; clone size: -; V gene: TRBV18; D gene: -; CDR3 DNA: TGTGCCAGCTCACCATTGACAGGTAACCTGAACACTGAAGCTTTCTTT; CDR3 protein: CASSPLTGNLNTEAFF
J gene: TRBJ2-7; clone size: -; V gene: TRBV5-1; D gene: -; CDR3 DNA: TGCGCCAGCAGCTTGGGAGTAATCGGCTCCTACGAGCAGTACTTC; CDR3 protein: CASSLGVIGSYEQYF
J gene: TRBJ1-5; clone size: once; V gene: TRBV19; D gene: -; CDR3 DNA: TGTGCCAGTAATCGCCAGGGGTTTAGTCAGCCCCAGCATTTT; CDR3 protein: CASNRQGFSQPQHF
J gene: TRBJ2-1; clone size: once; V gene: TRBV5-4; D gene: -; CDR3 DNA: TGTGCCAGCAGCTTGGCCGGCTTTCAGAATGAGCAGTTCTTC; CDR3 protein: CASSLAGFQNEQFF
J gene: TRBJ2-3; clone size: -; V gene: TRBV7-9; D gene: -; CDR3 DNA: TGTGCCTGGCATGGGGGGAGCACAGATACGCAGTATTTT; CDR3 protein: CAWHGGSTDTQYF
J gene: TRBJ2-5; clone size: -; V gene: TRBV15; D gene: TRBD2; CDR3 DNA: TGTGCCACCAGCACTCCGTCAATCACCCCCTACGGGGGGATGGAAGAGACCCAGTACTTC; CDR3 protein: CATSTPSITPYGGMEETQYF
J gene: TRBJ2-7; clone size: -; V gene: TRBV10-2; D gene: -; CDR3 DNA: TGCGCCAGCAGTAGGAACTACGAGCAGTACTTC; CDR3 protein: CASSRNYEQYF
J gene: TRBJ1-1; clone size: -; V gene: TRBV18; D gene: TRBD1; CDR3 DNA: TGTGCCAGCTCAGGACAGGGGGCGATGAACACTGAAGCTTTCTTT; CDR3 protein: CASSGQGAMNTEAFF
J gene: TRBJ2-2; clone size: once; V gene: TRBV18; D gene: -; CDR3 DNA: TGTGCCAGCTCCCACTCATGGACAGCACCGAACACCGGGGAGCTGTTTTTT; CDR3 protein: CASSHSWTAPNTGELFF
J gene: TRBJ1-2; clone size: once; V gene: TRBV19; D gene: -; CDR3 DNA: TGTGCCAGTACTGATGGGAGCCTCCAGCAAGATGGCTACACCTTC; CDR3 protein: CASTDGSLQQDGYTF
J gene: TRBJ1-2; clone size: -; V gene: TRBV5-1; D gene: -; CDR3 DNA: TGCGCCAGCAGCTCGGAGACAGCCCACTATGGCTACACCTTC; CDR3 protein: CASSSETAHYGYTF
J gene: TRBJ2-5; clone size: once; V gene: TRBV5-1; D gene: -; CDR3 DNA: TGCGCCAGCAGCTTGGTTGGGGGTTCGGAGACCCAGTACTTC; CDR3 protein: CASSLVGGSETQYF
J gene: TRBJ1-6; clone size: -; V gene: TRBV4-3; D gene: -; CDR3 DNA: TGCGCCAGCAGCCAAGTGGGCTCCTATAATTCACCCCTCCACTTT; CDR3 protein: CASSQVGSYNSPLHF
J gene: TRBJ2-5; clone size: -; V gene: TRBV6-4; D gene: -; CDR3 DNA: TGTGCCAGCTCGTCTAGCTTCCAAGAGACCCAGTACTTC; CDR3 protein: CASSSSFQETQYF
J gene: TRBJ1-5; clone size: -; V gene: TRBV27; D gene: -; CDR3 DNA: TGTGCCAGCAGTTTATCGTCACCCGGGGGCGGGCAGCCCCAGCATTTT; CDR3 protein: CASSLSSPGGGQPQHF
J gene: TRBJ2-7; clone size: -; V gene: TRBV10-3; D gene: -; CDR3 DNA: TGTGCCATCAGTGAGTCCTTGGGGAGCTCCTACGAGCAGTACTTC; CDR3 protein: CAISESLGSSYEQYF
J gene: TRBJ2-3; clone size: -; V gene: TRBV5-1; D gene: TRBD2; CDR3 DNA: TGCGCCAGCAGCTTGGCCGGGACTAGCGGGGGGGCCGATACGCAGTATTTT; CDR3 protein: CASSLAGTSGGADTQYF
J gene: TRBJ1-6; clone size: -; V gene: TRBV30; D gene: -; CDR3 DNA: TGTGCCTGGAGTGTACTCCAGGGGCTTCGACTTAATTCACCCCTCCACTTT; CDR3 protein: CAWSVLQGLRLNSPLHF
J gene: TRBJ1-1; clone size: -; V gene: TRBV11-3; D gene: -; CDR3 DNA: TGTGCCAGCAGCTTAGAAGGGGGCACTGAAGCTTTCTTT; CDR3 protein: CASSLEGGTEAFF
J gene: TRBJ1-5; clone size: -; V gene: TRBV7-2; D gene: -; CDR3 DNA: TGTGCCAGCAGCCTGGAGGGGGGTCAGCCCCAGCATTTT; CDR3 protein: CASSLEGGQPQHF
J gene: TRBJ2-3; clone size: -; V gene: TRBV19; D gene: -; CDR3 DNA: TGTGCCAGTAGTCCTGGGGCCGGCACAGATACGCAGTATTTT; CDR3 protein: CASSPGAGTDTQYF
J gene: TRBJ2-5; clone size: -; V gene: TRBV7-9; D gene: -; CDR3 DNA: TGTGCCAGCAACAACTTAGGGGGGACGGTGGTAGAGGAGACCCAGTACTTC; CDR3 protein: CASNNLGGTVVEETQYF
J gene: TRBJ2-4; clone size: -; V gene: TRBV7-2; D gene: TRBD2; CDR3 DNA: TGTGCCAGCAGCTTACTAGCGGGGGGAAAGGCCAAAAACATTCAGTACTTC; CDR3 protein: CASSLLAGGKAKNIQYF
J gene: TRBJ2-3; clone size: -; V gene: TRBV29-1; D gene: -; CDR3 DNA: TGCAGTCATCGGTTCACAGATACGCAGTATTTT; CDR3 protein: CSHRFTDTQYF
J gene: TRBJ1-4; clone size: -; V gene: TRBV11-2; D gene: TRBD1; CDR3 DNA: TGTGCCAGCAGCTTCACAGGGGGCATATCTAATGAAAAACTGTTTTTT; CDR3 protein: CASSFTGGISNEKLFF